The T cell receptor (beta chain) under discussion was sequenced for a study of neoadjuvant anti-PD-1 for oral cavity cancer. The wider study: Nivolumab at 3 mg/kg was mostly given biweekly, three to four doses, pre-surgery. Around day 43, patients without progression received a fourth nivolumab dose before surgery. Regarding the study as a whole: TCR analyses covered only a few patients per response group.

Generated by immunoSEQ multiplex PCR, the TCRdb table keeps only in-frame clones and is missing some. The sample contains around 16,000 clones, 55% to 70% of which appear only once. The CDR3 extends over 15 amino acids. Per germline, CDR1 SGHRS and CDR2 YFSETQ. Trimming cost V 2 bases and J 6 bases; bases outside gene matches: 7. About this clone itself: Its specificity is not known.

These newly diagnosed stage II-IVA oral cavity squamous cell carcinoma patients had no prior systemic or radiation treatment. The rearrangement uses TRBV5-1 and TRBJ2-1, with TRBD2 identical over 8 bases. The specimen was PBMCs, collected before nivolumab (anti-PD-1) treatment. This TCR came from a person aged 35-79 years with oral cavity squamous cell carcinoma. This CDR3 is CASSLLAVRGNEQFF. CDR3 nucleotide sequence: TGCGCCAGCAGCTTACTAGCGGTTAGGGGCAATGAGCAGTTCTTC.